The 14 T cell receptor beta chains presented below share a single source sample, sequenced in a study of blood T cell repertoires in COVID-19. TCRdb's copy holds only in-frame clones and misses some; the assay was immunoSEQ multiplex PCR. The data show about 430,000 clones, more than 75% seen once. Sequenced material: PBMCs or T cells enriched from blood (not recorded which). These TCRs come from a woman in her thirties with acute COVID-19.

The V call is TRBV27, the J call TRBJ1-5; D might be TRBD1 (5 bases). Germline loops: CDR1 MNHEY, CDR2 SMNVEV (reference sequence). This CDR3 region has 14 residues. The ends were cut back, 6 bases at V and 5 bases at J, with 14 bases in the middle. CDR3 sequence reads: CASRGLGWHQPQHF. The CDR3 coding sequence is TGTGCCAGCAGGGGGCTAGGGTGGCATCAGCCCCAGCATTTT.

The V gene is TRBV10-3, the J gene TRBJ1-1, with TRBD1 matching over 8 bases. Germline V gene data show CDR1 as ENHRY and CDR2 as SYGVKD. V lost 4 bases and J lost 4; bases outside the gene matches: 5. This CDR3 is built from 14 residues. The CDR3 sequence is CAISADRDSTEAFF. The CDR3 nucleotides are TGTGCCATCAGTGCGGACAGGGACTCCACTGAAGCTTTCTTT.

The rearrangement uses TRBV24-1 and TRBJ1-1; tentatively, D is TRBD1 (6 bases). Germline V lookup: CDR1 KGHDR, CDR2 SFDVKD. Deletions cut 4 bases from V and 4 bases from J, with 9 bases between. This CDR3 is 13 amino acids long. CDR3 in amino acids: CATSEGAGTEAFF. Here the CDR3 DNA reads TGTGCCACCAGTGAGGGGGCGGGCACTGAAGCTTTCTTT.

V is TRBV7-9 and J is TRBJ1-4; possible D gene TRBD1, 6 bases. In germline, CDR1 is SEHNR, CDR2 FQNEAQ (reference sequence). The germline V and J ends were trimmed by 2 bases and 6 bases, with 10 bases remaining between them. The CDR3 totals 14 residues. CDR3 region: CASSLTTGYEKLFF. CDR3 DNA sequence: TGTGCCAGCAGCTTAACCACAGGGTATGAAAAACTGTTTTTT.

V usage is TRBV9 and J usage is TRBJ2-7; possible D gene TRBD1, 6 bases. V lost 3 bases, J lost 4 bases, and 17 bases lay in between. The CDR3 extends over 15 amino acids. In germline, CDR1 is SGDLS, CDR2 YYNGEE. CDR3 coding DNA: TGTGCCAGCAGCGAAGGGGGTGACGGAGGATACGAGCAGTACTTC. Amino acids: CASSEGGDGGYEQYF.

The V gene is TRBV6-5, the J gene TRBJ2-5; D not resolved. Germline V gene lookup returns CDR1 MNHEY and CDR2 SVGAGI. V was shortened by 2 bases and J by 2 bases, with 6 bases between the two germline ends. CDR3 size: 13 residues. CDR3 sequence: CASSYGRQETQYF. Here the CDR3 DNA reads TGTGCCAGCAGTTACGGCAGACAAGAGACCCAGTACTTC.

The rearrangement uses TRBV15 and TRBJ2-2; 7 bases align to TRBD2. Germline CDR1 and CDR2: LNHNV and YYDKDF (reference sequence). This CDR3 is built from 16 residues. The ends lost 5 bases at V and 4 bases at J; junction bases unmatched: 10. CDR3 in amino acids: CATSPRGVKGTGELFF. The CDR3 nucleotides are TGTGCCACCAGCCCACGGGGGGTTAAGGGCACCGGGGAGCTGTTTTTT.

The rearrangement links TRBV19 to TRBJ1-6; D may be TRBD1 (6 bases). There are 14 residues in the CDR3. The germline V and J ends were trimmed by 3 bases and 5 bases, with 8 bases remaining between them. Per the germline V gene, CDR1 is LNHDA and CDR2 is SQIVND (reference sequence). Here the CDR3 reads CASSIGQNNSPLHF. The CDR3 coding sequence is TGTGCCAGTAGTATCGGACAGAATAATTCACCCCTCCACTTT.

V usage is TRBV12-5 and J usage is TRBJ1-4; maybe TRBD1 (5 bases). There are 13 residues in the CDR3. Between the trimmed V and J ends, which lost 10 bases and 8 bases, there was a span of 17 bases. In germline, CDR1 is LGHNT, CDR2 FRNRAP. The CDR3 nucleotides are TGTGCTACAACCGTTCTCGGGGGGGAAAAACTGTTTTTT. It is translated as CATTVLGGEKLFF.

Here the CDR3 reads CASSVEAGHGYTF. As DNA, the CDR3 is TGTGCCAGCAGTGTAGAAGCAGGGCACGGCTACACCTTC. The rearrangement links TRBV6-4 to TRBJ1-2, with D maybe TRBD1 (5 bases). CDR3 size: 13 residues. From germline, CDR1 is MRHNA and CDR2 SNTAGT. V gave up 4 bases and J gave up 8 bases, with 14 bases separating them.

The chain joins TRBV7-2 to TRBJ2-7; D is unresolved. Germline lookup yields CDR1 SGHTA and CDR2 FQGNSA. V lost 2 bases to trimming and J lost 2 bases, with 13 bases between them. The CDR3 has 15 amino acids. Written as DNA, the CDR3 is TGTGCCAGCAGCTTACGGAGCGAGTTTACCTACGAGCAGTACTTC. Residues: CASSLRSEFTYEQYF.

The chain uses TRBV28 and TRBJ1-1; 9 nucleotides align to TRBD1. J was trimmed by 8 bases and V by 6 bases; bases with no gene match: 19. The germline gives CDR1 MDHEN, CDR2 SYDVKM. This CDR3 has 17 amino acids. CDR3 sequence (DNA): TGTGCCAGCAGCCGAGTCCCGGGACAGGGTTGGAGGAGGGAAGCTTTCTTT. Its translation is CASSRVPGQGWRREAFF.

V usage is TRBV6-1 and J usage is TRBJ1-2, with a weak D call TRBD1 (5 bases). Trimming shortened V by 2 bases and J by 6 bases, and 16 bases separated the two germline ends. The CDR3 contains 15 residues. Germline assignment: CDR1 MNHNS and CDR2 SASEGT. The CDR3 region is CASSERKDRVHGYTF. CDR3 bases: TGTGCCAGCAGTGAACGTAAAGACAGAGTTCATGGCTACACCTTC.

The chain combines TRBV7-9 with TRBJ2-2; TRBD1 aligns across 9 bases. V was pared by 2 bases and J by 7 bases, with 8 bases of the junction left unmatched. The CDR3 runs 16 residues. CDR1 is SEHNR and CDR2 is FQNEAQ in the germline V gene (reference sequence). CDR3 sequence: CASSLKGTGSNGELFF. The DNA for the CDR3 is TGTGCCAGCAGCTTAAAAGGGACAGGGTCGAACGGGGAGCTGTTTTTT.